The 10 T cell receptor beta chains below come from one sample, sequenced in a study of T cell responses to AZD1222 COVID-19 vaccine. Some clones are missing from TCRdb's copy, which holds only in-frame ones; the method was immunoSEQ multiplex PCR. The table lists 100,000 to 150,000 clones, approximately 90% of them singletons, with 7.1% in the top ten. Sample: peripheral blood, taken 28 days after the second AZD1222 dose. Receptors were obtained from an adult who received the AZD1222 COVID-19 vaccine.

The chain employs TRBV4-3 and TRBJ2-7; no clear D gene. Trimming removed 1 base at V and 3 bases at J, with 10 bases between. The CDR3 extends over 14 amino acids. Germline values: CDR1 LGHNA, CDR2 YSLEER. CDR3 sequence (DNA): TGCGCCAGCAGCCAAGGGGAAGGGCGCTACGAGCAGTACTTC. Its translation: CASSQGEGRYEQYF.

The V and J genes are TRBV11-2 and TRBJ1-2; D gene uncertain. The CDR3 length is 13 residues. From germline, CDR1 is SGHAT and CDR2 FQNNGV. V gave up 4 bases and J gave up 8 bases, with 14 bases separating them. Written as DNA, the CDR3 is TGTGCCAGCAGCTATGGAACCCCCTACGGCTACACCTTC. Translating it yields CASSYGTPYGYTF.

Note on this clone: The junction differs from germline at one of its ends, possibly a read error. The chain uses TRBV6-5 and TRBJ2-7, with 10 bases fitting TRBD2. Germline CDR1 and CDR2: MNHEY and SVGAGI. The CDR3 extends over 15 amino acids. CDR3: CASSYSTSGIYEQYF. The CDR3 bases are TGTGCCAGCAGCTACTCCACTAGCGGGATCTACGAGCAGTACTTC.

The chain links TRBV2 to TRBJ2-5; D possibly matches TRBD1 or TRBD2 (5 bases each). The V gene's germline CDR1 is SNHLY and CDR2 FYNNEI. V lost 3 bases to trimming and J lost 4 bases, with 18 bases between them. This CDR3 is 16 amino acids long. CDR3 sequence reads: CASSDFGAAGLETQYF. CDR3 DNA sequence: TGTGCCAGCAGTGACTTTGGGGCCGCGGGTTTAGAGACCCAGTACTTC.

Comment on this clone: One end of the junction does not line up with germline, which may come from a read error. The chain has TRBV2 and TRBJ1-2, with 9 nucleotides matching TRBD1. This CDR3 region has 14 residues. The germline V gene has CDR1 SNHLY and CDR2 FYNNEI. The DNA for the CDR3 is TGTGCCAGCAATGAACAGGGGGCCGCCTATGGCTACACCTTC. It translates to CASNEQGAAYGYTF.

The CDR3 sequence is CASSPYRGSGNTIYF. The CDR3 nucleotides are TGTGCCAGCAGTCCCTACAGGGGCTCTGGAAACACCATATATTTT. The gene calls are TRBV27 and TRBJ1-3; 7 bases agree with TRBD1. J was trimmed by 0 bases and V by 5 bases; bases with no gene match: 4. There are 15 residues in the CDR3. The germline CDR1 and CDR2 sequences are MNHEY and SMNVEV (reference sequence).

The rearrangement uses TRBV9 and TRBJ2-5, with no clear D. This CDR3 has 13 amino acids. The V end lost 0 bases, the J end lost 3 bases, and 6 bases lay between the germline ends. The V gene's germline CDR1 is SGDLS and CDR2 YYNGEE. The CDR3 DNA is TGTGCCAGCAGCGTAGTTCCCGAAGAGACCCAGTACTTC. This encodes CASSVVPEETQYF.

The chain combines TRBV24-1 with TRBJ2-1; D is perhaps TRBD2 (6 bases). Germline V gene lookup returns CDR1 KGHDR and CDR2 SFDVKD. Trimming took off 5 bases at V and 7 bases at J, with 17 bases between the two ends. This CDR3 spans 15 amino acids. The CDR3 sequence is CATSAPEAGGNEQFF. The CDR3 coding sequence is TGTGCCACCAGTGCCCCGGAGGCCGGAGGGAATGAGCAGTTCTTC.

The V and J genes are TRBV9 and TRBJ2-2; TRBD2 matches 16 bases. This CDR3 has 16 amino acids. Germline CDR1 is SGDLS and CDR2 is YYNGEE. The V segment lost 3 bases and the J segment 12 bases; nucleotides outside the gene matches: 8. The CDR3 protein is CASSATPGLAGGKLFF. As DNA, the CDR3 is TGTGCCAGCAGCGCAACCCCGGGACTAGCGGGGGGGAAGCTGTTTTTT.

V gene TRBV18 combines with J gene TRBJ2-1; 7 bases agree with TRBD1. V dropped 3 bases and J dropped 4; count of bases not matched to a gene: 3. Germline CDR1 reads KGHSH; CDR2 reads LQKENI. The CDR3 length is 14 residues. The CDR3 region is CASSPSTGYNEQFF. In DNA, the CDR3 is TGTGCCAGCTCACCGTCGACAGGGTACAATGAGCAGTTCTTC.